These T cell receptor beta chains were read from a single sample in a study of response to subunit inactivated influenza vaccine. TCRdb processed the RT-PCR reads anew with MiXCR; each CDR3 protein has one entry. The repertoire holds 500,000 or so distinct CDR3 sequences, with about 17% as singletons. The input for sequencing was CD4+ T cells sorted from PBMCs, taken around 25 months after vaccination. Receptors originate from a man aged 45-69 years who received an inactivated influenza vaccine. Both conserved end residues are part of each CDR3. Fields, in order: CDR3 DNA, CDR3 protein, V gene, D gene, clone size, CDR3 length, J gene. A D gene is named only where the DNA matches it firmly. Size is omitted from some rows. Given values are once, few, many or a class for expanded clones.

TGTGCCAGCAGCCACAGGACTAACTATGGCTACACCTTC	CASSHRTNYGYTF	TRBV12-3/TRBV12-4	NA	NA	13	TRBJ1-2
TGTGCCAGTAAGACGCGGGACCACACCGGGGAGCTGTTTTTT	CASKTRDHTGELFF	TRBV19	NA	NA	14	TRBJ2-2
TGTGCCAGCAGCCAAGATAGAAGCGGGGGGTGGTATGAGCAGTTCTTC	CASSQDRSGGWYEQFF	TRBV4-2	TRBD2	NA	16	TRBJ2-1
TGTGCCAGCAGTGAGTATCGGCAGGGCAGCGAGACCCAGTACTTC	CASSEYRQGSETQYF	TRBV6-1	NA	few	15	TRBJ2-5
TGCAGTGCTAGAGATCTGGAACACGCGAACACCGGGGAGCTGTTTTTT	CSARDLEHANTGELFF	TRBV20-1	NA	many	16	TRBJ2-2
TGCTGTGCCATAGGACGACTAGCGGGAGGGCCCGCAGAGCAGTACTTC	CCAIGRLAGGPAEQYF	TRBV20-1	TRBD2	NA	16	TRBJ2-7
TGTGCCAGCAGCCTGGGGGGCTATAACACTGAAGCTTTCTTT	CASSLGGYNTEAFF	TRBV9	NA	NA	14	TRBJ1-1
TGCGCCAGCAGCTTGGCCGCGGTCTACGAGCAGTACTTC	CASSLAAVYEQYF	TRBV5-1	NA	NA	13	TRBJ2-7
TGTGCCAGCAGTCCCGGAGGTACAACTAATGAAAAACTGTTTTTT	CASSPGGTTNEKLFF	TRBV12-3/TRBV12-4	NA	many	15	TRBJ1-4
TGTGCCAGCAGCGTAGTCGGAGACAGGGGGGTCGAGCAGTACTTC	CASSVVGDRGVEQYF	TRBV9	TRBD1	few	15	TRBJ2-7
TGCGCCAGCAGCACGTTACAGCTACAAGAGACCCAGTACTTC	CASSTLQLQETQYF	TRBV5-1	NA	few	14	TRBJ2-5
TGTGCCATCGGGGGGACTAGCACAGATACGCAGTATTTT	CAIGGTSTDTQYF	TRBV10-3	NA	many	13	TRBJ2-3
TGCAGCGTTGAACTTTTTACCAATGAGCAGTTCTTC	CSVELFTNEQFF	TRBV29-1	NA	few	12	TRBJ2-1
TGTGCCAGCACCTGGGTATCCACCGGGGAGCTGTTTTTT	CASTWVSTGELFF	TRBV12-3/TRBV12-4	NA	NA	13	TRBJ2-2
TGTGCCATCACTGAACGAAATACGCAGTATTTT	CAITERNTQYF	TRBV10-3	NA	few	11	TRBJ2-3
TGTGCCAGCAGGGCGGACCGCTACGAGCAGTACTTC	CASRADRYEQYF	TRBV6-6	NA	NA	12	TRBJ2-7
TGTGCCAGCAGCCAAAGACAGGGGGAAAAAGGTGGCTACACCTTC	CASSQRQGEKGGYTF	TRBV7-2	TRBD1	NA	15	TRBJ1-2
TGTGCCACCAGCCGATGGATTACAGGGGTCAATGAGCAGTTCTTC	CATSRWITGVNEQFF	TRBV6-1	TRBD1	NA	15	TRBJ2-1
TGTTCCAGCAGCTTAGAGTCGGGGGCAGGGCAGCCCCAGCATTTT	CSSSLESGAGQPQHF	TRBV7-9	NA	NA	15	TRBJ1-5
TGTGCCAGCAGTTACTCGATAAAGGACAGCTACACTGAAGCTTTCTTT	CASSYSIKDSYTEAFF	TRBV6-2/TRBV6-3	NA	NA	16	TRBJ1-1
TGTGCCAGCGCTAAAGCTCCCGAGGACATTCAGTACTTC	CASAKAPEDIQYF	TRBV6-1	NA	NA	13	TRBJ2-4
TGTGCCAGCAGCTTAGAAGGGACTAGGGTGACCTACAATGAGCAGTTCTTC	CASSLEGTRVTYNEQFF	TRBV7-8	TRBD2	few	17	TRBJ2-1
TGTGCCAGCTCACCACAAGGGTCGGGTGAGCAGTTCTTC	CASSPQGSGEQFF	TRBV18	NA	few	13	TRBJ2-1
TGCAGTGCTAGGCGACTAGATAACACCGGGGAGCTGTTTTTT	CSARRLDNTGELFF	TRBV20-1	NA	NA	14	TRBJ2-2
TGTGCCATCAGTGAGGCAGAGTCCAACTATGGCTACACCTTC	CAISEAESNYGYTF	TRBV10-3	NA	NA	14	TRBJ1-2
TGTGCCAGCAAAGATTCGGAAAAGCCCCAGCATTTT	CASKDSEKPQHF	TRBV6-2/TRBV6-3	NA	few	12	TRBJ1-5
TGTGCCAGCAGCCCAAAAAAAGCCGGATCTCAAGCCTCCTACGAGCAGTACTTC	CASSPKKAGSQASYEQYF	TRBV7-8	NA	many	18	TRBJ2-7
TGTGCCAGCAGCTTCGGCGGGGGCAATGAGCAGTTCTTC	CASSFGGGNEQFF	TRBV7-8	TRBD2	NA	13	TRBJ2-1
TGTGCCAGCAGTTCCAACATGGACGGAGCTAGCACAGATACGCAGTATTTT	CASSSNMDGASTDTQYF	TRBV27	NA	NA	17	TRBJ2-3
TGCGCCAGCAGTCATATTGCGCGGGGAAGCTCCTACGAGCAGTACTTC	CASSHIARGSSYEQYF	TRBV23-1	NA	NA	16	TRBJ2-7
TGCGCCAGCAGCCAAGACCCCCTAGCCAAAAACATTCAGTACTTC	CASSQDPLAKNIQYF	TRBV4-3	NA	NA	15	TRBJ2-4
TGCGCCAGCAGCACTGGGACAGGGTCGGATTCACCCCTCCACTTT	CASSTGTGSDSPLHF	TRBV5-1	TRBD1	few	15	TRBJ1-6
TGTGCCAGCAGCCCGGAGTTTGTAGGACAGGGGGGTAATGAGCAGTTCTTC	CASSPEFVGQGGNEQFF	TRBV4-2	TRBD1	few	17	TRBJ2-1
TGCAGTGCTAGACGACACAGGGGAAACAATTCACCCCTCCACTTT	CSARRHRGNNSPLHF	TRBV20-1	TRBD1	few	15	TRBJ1-6
TGTGCCAGCAGTGCGACAGTATACTCCTACGAGCAGTACTTC	CASSATVYSYEQYF	TRBV27	NA	many	14	TRBJ2-7
TGTGCCAGCAGTTCTACCCCGGGACAGGGGAAATACGAGCAGTACTTC	CASSSTPGQGKYEQYF	TRBV28	TRBD1	few	16	TRBJ2-7
TGCGCCAGCAGCTTGGTCCCAGGGAACACCTACGAGCAGTACTTC	CASSLVPGNTYEQYF	TRBV5-1	NA	few	15	TRBJ2-7
TGTGCCAGCAGCTTTGAGGGGGGAGGGGACACTGAAGCTTTCTTT	CASSFEGGGDTEAFF	TRBV7-8	NA	few	15	TRBJ1-1
TGTGCCAGCAGCTTAATCGGCGGGGAAAGATTTAACACTGAAGCTTTCTTT	CASSLIGGERFNTEAFF	TRBV7-2	NA	few	17	TRBJ1-1
TGTGCCAGCAGCTCAGACAGATATAATTCACCCCTCCACTTT	CASSSDRYNSPLHF	TRBV12-3/TRBV12-4	NA	few	14	TRBJ1-6
TGTGCCAGCAGCCCACAGGGGTTGAGAACAGATACGCAGTATTTT	CASSPQGLRTDTQYF	TRBV11-3	TRBD1	NA	15	TRBJ2-3
TGCGCCAGCAGTCCTAAAACGGGACAGATACTCTTC	CASSPKTGQILF	TRBV5-1	TRBD1	few	12	TRBJ2-1
TGTGCCACCAGCAGCCCGGGACTAGCTCGTAGCGATGAGCAGTTCTTC	CATSSPGLARSDEQFF	TRBV15	TRBD2	few	16	TRBJ2-1
TGCAGTGCTAAATTGGTTATGAACACTGAAGCTTTCTTT	CSAKLVMNTEAFF	TRBV20-1	NA	many	13	TRBJ1-1
TGTGCCAGCAGCTTAATGACGGAACAAGAGACCCAGTACTTC	CASSLMTEQETQYF	TRBV7-2	NA	NA	14	TRBJ2-5
TGTGCCAGCAGCTCTCTACAGGGGGCTGAAGCTTTCTTT	CASSSLQGAEAFF	TRBV7-3	TRBD1	few	13	TRBJ1-1
TGTGCCAGCTCACGGGCGGGACAGGGGAGAAATGAGCAGTTCTTC	CASSRAGQGRNEQFF	TRBV18	TRBD1	few	15	TRBJ2-1
TGTGCCAGCAGAGGACTAGCGGGAGACACAGATACGCAGTATTTT	CASRGLAGDTDTQYF	TRBV7-8	TRBD2	few	15	TRBJ2-3
TGTGCCAGCAGGACAGAAACCATCTCCTACGAGCAGTACTTC	CASRTETISYEQYF	TRBV6-1	NA	few	14	TRBJ2-7
TGCAGCGTTGGGGAGAGCGTCAATCAGCCCCAGCATTTT	CSVGESVNQPQHF	TRBV29-1	NA	NA	13	TRBJ1-5
TGTGCCAGCAGTTTAGAGCCAGCCTATGGCTACACCTTC	CASSLEPAYGYTF	TRBV12-3/TRBV12-4	NA	few	13	TRBJ1-2
TGTGCCAGCAGCTTAGCCGTGGGAGATAACTATGGCTACACCTTC	CASSLAVGDNYGYTF	TRBV7-2	NA	many	15	TRBJ1-2